Listed here are 14 T cell receptor beta chains from one sample, sequenced in a study of T cells after yellow fever vaccination. Each CDR3 protein is one row after TCRdb ran MiXCR on the 5' RACE reads. The sample contains approximately 580,000 distinct CDR3 sequences, roughly a sixth of which appear only once. The sequenced sample was PBMCs, obtained 5 days after the first yellow fever vaccination. The receptors were gathered from a man aged 18 to 30 who received the YFV17D yellow fever vaccine.

This clonotype was detected only a few times. The chain couples TRBV7-3 to TRBJ1-5, with a weak D call TRBD1 (6 bases). Germline values: CDR1 SGHTA, CDR2 FQGTGA. The CDR3 sequence is 15 residues long. Trimming stripped 1 base from V and 7 bases from J, with 14 bases between. The CDR3 DNA follows: TGTGCCAGCAGCTTAAATGGAGGGGGGCAACAGCCCCAGCATTTT. Its protein product is CASSLNGGGQQPQHF.

V is TRBV9 and J is TRBJ2-1; 7 bases agree with TRBD1. V trimming: 1 base; J trimming: 1 base; junction bases outside the gene matches: 5. CDR1 and CDR2 from the germline V gene are SGDLS and YYNGEE. The CDR3 runs to 16 residues. The CDR3 DNA reads as TGTGCCAGCAGCGTACGCCGGGACAGATCCTACAATGAGCAGTTCTTC. It translates to CASSVRRDRSYNEQFF.

This rearrangement joins TRBV2 to TRBJ2-1, with 15 bases aligning to TRBD2. The CDR3 covers 14 residues. CDR1 is SNHLY and CDR2 is FYNNEI in the germline V gene. The V gene end was trimmed by 6 bases and the J gene end by 9 bases; junction bases not matched to a gene: 3. As DNA, the CDR3 is TGTGCCAGCAGAAGGACTAGCGGGGGGGGTGAGCAGTTCTTC. Its protein is CASRRTSGGGEQFF.

The chain carries TRBV7-2 and TRBJ2-5, with 11 bases lining up with TRBD2. Germline lookup yields CDR1 SGHTA and CDR2 FQGNSA. With 6 bases clipped from V and 5 bases from J, the junction kept 11 bases outside the gene matches. CDR3 length equals 16 residues. The CDR3 loop is CASRASGGPQVETQYF. The CDR3 DNA sequence: TGTGCCAGCAGAGCTAGCGGGGGGCCGCAGGTGGAGACCCAGTACTTC.

This clonotype has more than one count but fewer than ten. The V call is TRBV7-9, the J call TRBJ2-3, with 7 bases fitting TRBD2. Trimming at V came to 5 bases and at J to 8 bases, leaving 7 bases not matched to a gene. In germline, CDR1 is SEHNR, CDR2 FQNEAQ (reference sequence). CDR3 length: 13 residues. In nucleotides, the CDR3 is TGTGCCAGCAGCCCCGTAGGGGAGGGTACGCAGTATTTT. This translates into CASSPVGEGTQYF.

This clonotype was seen repeatedly, ten times or more. The V call is TRBV7-9, the J call TRBJ1-3; D gene unclear. CDR1 is SEHNR, CDR2 FQNEAQ, per germline (reference sequence). Trimming took off 10 bases at V and 0 bases at J, with 10 bases between the two ends. The CDR3 length is 13 residues. CDR3 residues: CATEWGSGNTIYF. The CDR3 DNA is TGTGCCACCGAATGGGGCTCTGGAAACACCATATATTTT.

This clonotype was seen a handful of times. The chain uses TRBV9 and TRBJ2-1; 9 nucleotides line up with TRBD1. The germline CDR1 and CDR2 sequences are SGDLS and YYNGEE. V lost 0 bases and J lost 7; bases outside the gene matches: 5. There are 15 residues in the CDR3. CDR3 residues: CASSVGDRVRNEQFF. The CDR3 region has the DNA TGTGCCAGCAGCGTAGGGGACAGGGTGAGGAATGAGCAGTTCTTC.

A few counts support this clonotype. The V and J genes are TRBV5-1 and TRBJ2-1; D is uncertain. Germline V gene lookup returns CDR1 SGHRS and CDR2 YFSETQ. This CDR3 has 14 amino acids. Trimming took 0 bases from V and 9 from J, leaving 13 bases between them. DNA for the CDR3: TGCGCCAGCAGCTTGGATCCTAGTTCGAGTGAGCAGTTCTTC. Protein sequence: CASSLDPSSSEQFF.

The chain carries TRBV5-1 and TRBJ2-1; D uncertain. The germline CDR1 and CDR2 sequences are SGHRS and YFSETQ. The CDR3 loop spans 15 amino acids. Trimming cost V 3 bases and J 7 bases, with 17 bases left between them. DNA for the CDR3: TGCGCCAGCAGCTCTTCCCAGGCAATCTGGAATGAGCAGTTCTTC. This translates into CASSSSQAIWNEQFF.

The gene calls are TRBV7-2 and TRBJ2-1; 7 bases are shared with TRBD1. The ends lost 5 bases at V and 6 bases at J; junction bases unmatched: 10. CDR3 size: 15 residues. Germline CDR1 SGHTA, CDR2 FQGNSA. The CDR3 nucleotides are TGTGCCAGCAGCGTCTCTCGCCCAGGGGGCAATGAGCAGTTCTTC. This gives the protein CASSVSRPGGNEQFF.

There are many counts of this clonotype. The CDR3 DNA is TGTGCCAGCAGTCTCGGGACTAGCGGGCCCACAGATACGCAGTATTTT. Encoded protein: CASSLGTSGPTDTQYF. The chain links TRBV12-3 or TRBV12-4 to TRBJ2-3, with 12 nucleotides matching TRBD2. The CDR3 is 16 residues long. The V segment lost 5 bases and the J segment 2 bases; nucleotides outside the gene matches: 5.

Ten or more counts support this clonotype. This rearrangement joins TRBV7-2 to TRBJ2-5; 10 nucleotides agree with TRBD2. Germline loops: CDR1 SGHTA, CDR2 FQGNSA. The ends lost 3 bases at V and 4 bases at J; junction bases unmatched: 5. This CDR3 comprises 15 residues. CDR3 residues: CASSFQRGGGETQYF. The DNA of the CDR3 is TGTGCCAGCAGCTTCCAGCGGGGGGGCGGAGAGACCCAGTACTTC.

This clonotype was detected a few times. The chain has TRBV6-4 and TRBJ2-7, with D tentatively TRBD1 (5 bases). The CDR3 covers 18 residues. Germline V gene lookup returns CDR1 MRHNA and CDR2 SNTAGT. Trimming left V 0 bases short and J 1 base short, with 19 bases between. In DNA form, the CDR3 reads TGTGCCAGCAGTGACTCGAGATTTATGCAGGGCAATTCCTACGAGCAGTACGTC. Protein sequence: CASSDSRFMQGNSYEQYV.

The genes are TRBV27 and TRBJ2-2, with 7 nucleotides matching TRBD2. The CDR3 totals 14 residues. Germline lookup yields CDR1 MNHEY and CDR2 SMNVEV (reference sequence). After removal of 6 bases from V and 4 bases from J, the junction contained 5 bases not matched to a gene. The CDR3 sequence is CASREGLPTGELFF. The CDR3 DNA reads TGTGCCAGCAGGGAGGGACTACCCACCGGGGAGCTGTTTTTT.